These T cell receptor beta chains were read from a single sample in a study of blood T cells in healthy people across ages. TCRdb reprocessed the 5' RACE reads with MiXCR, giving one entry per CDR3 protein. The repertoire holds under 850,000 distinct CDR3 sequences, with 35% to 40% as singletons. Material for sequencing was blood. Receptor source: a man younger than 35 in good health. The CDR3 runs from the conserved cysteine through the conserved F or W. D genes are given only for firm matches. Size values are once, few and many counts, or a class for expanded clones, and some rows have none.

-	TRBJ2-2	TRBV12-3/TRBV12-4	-	CASSFGRTAGELFF	TGTGCCAGCAGTTTCGGAAGGACGGCCGGGGAGCTGTTTTTT
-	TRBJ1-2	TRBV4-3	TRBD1	CASSQDRDRLFNYGYTF	TGCGCCAGCAGCCAAGATAGGGACAGGCTCTTTAACTATGGCTACACCTTC
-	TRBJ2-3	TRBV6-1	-	CASRTTLGGDTQYF	TGTGCCAGCAGAACCACGCTCGGGGGAGATACGCAGTATTTT
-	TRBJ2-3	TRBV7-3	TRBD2	CASNFGTSQDTQYF	TGTGCCAGCAATTTTGGGACTAGTCAAGATACGCAGTATTTT
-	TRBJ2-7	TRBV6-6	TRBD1	CASSSTGGAWNEQYF	TGTGCCAGCAGTTCGACAGGGGGCGCGTGGAATGAGCAGTACTTC
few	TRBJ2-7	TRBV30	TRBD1	CAWDKGTGGNEQYF	TGTGCCTGGGACAAAGGGACAGGGGGTAACGAGCAGTACTTC
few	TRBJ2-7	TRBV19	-	CASSRNGDAYEQYF	TGTGCCAGTAGTAGAAATGGGGATGCTTACGAGCAGTACTTC
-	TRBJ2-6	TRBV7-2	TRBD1	CASSSPGQGIGSGANVLTF	TGTGCCAGCAGCTCCCCAGGACAGGGAATAGGCTCTGGGGCCAACGTCCTGACTTTC
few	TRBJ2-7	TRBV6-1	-	CASSTGALPYEQYF	TGTGCCAGCAGTACGGGGGCCCTTCCTTACGAGCAGTACTTC
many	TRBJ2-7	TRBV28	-	CASRGVNYEQYF	TGTGCCAGCAGAGGAGTAAACTACGAGCAGTACTTC
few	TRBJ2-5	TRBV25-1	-	CASSDRGGGETQYF	TGTGCCAGCAGTGACAGGGGAGGTGGAGAGACCCAGTACTTC
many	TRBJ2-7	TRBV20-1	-	CSARTPQAYEQYF	TGCAGTGCTAGAACCCCACAGGCCTACGAGCAGTACTTC
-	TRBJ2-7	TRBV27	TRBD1	CASSPGTGPREQYF	TGTGCCAGCAGTCCCGGGACAGGTCCTCGGGAGCAGTACTTC
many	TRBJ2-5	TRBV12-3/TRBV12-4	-	CASSLGYQETQYF	TGTGCCAGCAGTCTGGGGTACCAAGAGACCCAGTACTTC
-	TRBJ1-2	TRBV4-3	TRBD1	CASSQAGTGDNYGYTF	TGCGCCAGCAGCCAAGCCGGGACAGGGGATAACTATGGCTACACCTTC
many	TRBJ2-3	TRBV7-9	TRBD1	CASSTRQGPVDTQYF	TGTGCCAGCAGCACTCGACAGGGGCCCGTAGATACGCAGTATTTT
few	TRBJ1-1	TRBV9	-	CASSVEGSAEAFF	TGTGCCAGCAGCGTAGAGGGGTCGGCAGAAGCTTTCTTT
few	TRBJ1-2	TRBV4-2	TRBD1	CASSPEGGQPHTF	TGTGCCAGCAGCCCAGAGGGGGGACAGCCCCACACCTTC
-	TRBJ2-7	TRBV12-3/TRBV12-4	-	CASSSGEATYEQYF	TGTGCCAGCAGTTCCGGGGAAGCGACCTACGAGCAGTACTTC
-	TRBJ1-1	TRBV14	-	CASSQVDRQGHLNTEAFF	TGTGCCAGCAGCCAAGTCGATAGGCAGGGGCACCTGAACACTGAAGCTTTCTTT
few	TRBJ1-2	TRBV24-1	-	CATSDQDSGYGYTF	TGTGCCACCAGTGATCAGGACAGCGGATATGGCTACACCTTC
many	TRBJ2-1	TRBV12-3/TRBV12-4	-	CATNLLVVDEQFF	TGTGCCACCAACCTACTAGTGGTCGATGAGCAGTTCTTC
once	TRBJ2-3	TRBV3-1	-	CASSQGGGATGDTQYF	TGTGCCAGCAGCCAAGGAGGCGGGGCGACCGGAGATACGCAGTATTTT
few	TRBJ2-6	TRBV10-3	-	CAISGEQGSGANVLTF	TGTGCCATCAGTGGAGAACAGGGCTCTGGGGCCAACGTCCTGACTTTC